The clone carrying this T cell receptor (beta chain) was detected only a few times. This CDR3 is 16 amino acids long. The germline gives CDR1 KGHSH, CDR2 LQKENI. V shed 2 bases and J 4 bases; nucleotides not matched to a gene: 1. This record belongs to a study of blood T cell repertoires in COVID-19. For the study at large: The study drew acute and convalescent COVID-19 samples from the United States, Italy and Spain. Sample material is recorded as cDNA or gDNA derived from T cells, B-cell-depleted T cells, or PBMCs.

The protocol was immunoSEQ multiplex PCR, while the TCRdb copy is restricted to in-frame clones and leaves out a portion. This table has roughly 250,000 clones, less than 90% appearing once. The V gene is TRBV18, the J gene TRBJ2-3, with 15 bases fitting TRBD2. Sequencing was done on a sample of peripheral blood. The sequence was collected from a man in his 60s who had recovered from COVID-19. The CDR3 region has the DNA TGTGCCAGCTCACCAGGACTAGCGGGGGGGCCAGATACGCAGTATTTT. The encoded protein is CASSPGLAGGPDTQYF.